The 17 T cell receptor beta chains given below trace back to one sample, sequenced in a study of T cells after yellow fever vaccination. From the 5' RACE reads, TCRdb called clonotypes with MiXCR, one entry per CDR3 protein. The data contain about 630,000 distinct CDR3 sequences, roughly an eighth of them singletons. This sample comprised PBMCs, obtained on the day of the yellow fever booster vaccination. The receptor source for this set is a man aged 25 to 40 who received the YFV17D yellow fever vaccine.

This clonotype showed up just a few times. The CDR3 spells CASSLGAGNTIYF. CDR3 nucleotide sequence: TGTGCCAGCAGTTTGGGGGCTGGAAACACCATATATTTT. This chain links TRBV12-3 or TRBV12-4 with TRBJ1-3, with D maybe TRBD1 (5 bases). The CDR3 contains 13 residues. Between the trimmed V and J ends, which lost 3 bases and 2 bases, there was a span of 5 bases.

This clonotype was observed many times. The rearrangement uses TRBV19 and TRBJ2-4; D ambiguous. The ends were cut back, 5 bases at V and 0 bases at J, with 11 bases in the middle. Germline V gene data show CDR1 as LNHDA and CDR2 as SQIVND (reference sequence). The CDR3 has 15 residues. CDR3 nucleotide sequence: TGTGCCAGTAGTTCCGGACGCCTAGCCAAAAACATTCAGTACTTC. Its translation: CASSSGRLAKNIQYF.

The CDR3 DNA is TGCAGTGCTAGATCCCTAGCGGGAACCTACAATGAGCAGTTCTTC. Translation gives CSARSLAGTYNEQFF. The V gene is TRBV20-1, the J gene TRBJ2-1, with TRBD2 matching 9 bases. From germline, CDR1 is DFQATT and CDR2 SNEGSKA (reference sequence). CDR3 size: 15 residues. Losses at the gene ends were 2 bases for V and 2 bases for J; bases not matched to a gene: 4.

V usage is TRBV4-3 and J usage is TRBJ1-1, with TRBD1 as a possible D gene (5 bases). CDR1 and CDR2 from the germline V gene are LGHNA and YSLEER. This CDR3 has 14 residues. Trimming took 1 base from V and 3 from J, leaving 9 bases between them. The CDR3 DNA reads TGCGCCAGCAGCCAAGGGACACCTTACACTGAAGCTTTCTTT. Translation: CASSQGTPYTEAFF.

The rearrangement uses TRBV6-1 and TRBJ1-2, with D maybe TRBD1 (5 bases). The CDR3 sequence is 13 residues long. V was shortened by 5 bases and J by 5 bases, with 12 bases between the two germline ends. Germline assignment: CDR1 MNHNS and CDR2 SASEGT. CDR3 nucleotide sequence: TGTGCCAGCAGTCGGGACTCTGGTTATGGCTACACCTTC. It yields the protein CASSRDSGYGYTF.

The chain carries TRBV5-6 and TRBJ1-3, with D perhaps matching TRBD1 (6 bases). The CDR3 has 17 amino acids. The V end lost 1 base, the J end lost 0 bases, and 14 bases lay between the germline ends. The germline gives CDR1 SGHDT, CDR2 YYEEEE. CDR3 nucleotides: TGTGCCAGCAGCTTGAGGGGGTTGGCCAGCTCTGGAAACACCATATATTTT. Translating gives CASSLRGLASSGNTIYF.

This chain's CDR3 is CASSQASYGATQETQYF. In DNA form, the CDR3 reads TGCGCCAGCAGCCAAGCCTCCTACGGGGCCACCCAAGAGACCCAGTACTTC. This chain links TRBV4-3 with TRBJ2-5; the D gene could be TRBD1 or TRBD2 (5 bases each). The CDR3 has 17 residues. Trimming removed 1 base from V and 1 base from J, with 16 bases in between. Germline V gene data show CDR1 as LGHNA and CDR2 as YSLEER.

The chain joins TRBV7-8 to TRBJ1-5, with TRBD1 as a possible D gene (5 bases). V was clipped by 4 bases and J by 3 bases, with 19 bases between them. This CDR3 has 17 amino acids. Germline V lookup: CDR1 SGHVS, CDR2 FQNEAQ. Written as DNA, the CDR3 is TGTGCCAGCAGCTCCTTCGACAGCCGCCGGGTCAATCAGCCCCAGCATTTT. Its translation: CASSSFDSRRVNQPQHF.

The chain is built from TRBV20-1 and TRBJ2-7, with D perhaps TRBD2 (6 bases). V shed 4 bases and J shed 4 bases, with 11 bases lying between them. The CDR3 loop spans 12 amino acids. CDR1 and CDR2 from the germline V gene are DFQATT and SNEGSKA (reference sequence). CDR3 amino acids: CSATGSAYEQYF. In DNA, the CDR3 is TGCAGTGCTACCGGGAGCGCGTACGAGCAGTACTTC.

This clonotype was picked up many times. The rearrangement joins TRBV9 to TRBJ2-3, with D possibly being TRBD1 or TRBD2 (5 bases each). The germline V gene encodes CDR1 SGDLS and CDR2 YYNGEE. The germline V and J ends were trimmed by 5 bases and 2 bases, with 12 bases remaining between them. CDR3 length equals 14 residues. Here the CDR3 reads CASSRDGITDTQYF. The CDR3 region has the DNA TGTGCCAGCAGTAGGGACGGGATCACAGATACGCAGTATTTT.

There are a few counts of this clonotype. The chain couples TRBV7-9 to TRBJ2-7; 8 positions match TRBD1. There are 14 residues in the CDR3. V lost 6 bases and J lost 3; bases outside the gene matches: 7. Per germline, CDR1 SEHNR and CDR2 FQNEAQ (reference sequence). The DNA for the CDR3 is TGTGCCAGCAGTGGACAGGGCAAGGACTACGAGCAGTACTTC. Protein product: CASSGQGKDYEQYF. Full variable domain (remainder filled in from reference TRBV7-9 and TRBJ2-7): DTGVSQNPRHKITKRGQNVTFRCDPISEHNRLYWYRQTLGQGPEFLTYFQNEAQLEKSRLLSDRFSAERPKGSFSTLEIQRTEQGDSAMYLCASSGQGKDYEQYFGPGTRLTVT.

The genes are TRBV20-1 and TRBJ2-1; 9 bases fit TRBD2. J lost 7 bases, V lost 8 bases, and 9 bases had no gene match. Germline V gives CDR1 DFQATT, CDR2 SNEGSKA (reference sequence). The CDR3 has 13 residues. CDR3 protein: CSSLAGRGNEQFF. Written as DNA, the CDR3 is TGCAGTTCCCTAGCGGGGAGGGGAAATGAGCAGTTCTTC.

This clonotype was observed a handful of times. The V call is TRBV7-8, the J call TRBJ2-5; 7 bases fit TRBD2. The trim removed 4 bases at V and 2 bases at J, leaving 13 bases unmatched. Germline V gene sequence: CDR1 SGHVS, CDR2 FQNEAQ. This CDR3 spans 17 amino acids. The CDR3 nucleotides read TGTGCCAGCAGCTCCCCATGGGGGAGGGCGGAGCAAGAGACCCAGTACTTC. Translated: CASSSPWGRAEQETQYF.

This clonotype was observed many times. CDR3 nucleotides: TGCGCCAGCAGCCAAGATGCAACAGGGACAGGGAACTACGAGCAGTACTTC. Protein product: CASSQDATGTGNYEQYF. The rearrangement links TRBV4-3 to TRBJ2-7; TRBD1 matches at 9 bases. Germline-derived CDR1 and CDR2 are LGHNA and YSLEER. The CDR3 consists of 17 residues. The V segment lost 0 bases and the J segment 3 bases; nucleotides outside the gene matches: 9.

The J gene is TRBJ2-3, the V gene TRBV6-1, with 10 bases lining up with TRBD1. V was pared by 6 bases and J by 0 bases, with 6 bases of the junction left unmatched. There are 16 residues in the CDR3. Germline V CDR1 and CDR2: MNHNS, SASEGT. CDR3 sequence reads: CASRRQGAGSTDTQYF. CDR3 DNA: TGTGCCAGCAGAAGACAGGGGGCGGGGAGCACAGATACGCAGTATTTT.

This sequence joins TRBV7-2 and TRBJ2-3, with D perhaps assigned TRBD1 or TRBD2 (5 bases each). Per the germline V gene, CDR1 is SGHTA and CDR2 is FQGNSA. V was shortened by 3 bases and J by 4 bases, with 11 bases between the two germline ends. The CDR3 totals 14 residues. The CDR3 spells CASSFRDRSDTQYF. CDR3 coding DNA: TGTGCCAGCAGCTTCAGGGACCGATCAGATACGCAGTATTTT.

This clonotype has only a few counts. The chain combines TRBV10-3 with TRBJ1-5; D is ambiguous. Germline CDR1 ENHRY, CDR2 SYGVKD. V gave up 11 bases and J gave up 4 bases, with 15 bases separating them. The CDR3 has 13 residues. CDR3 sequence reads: CAHSPGGNQPQHF. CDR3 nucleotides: TGTGCCCATTCCCCGGGAGGGAATCAGCCCCAGCATTTT.